This TCR beta chain was found in a study of cytomegalovirus exposure and HLA in healthy donors. Study-level background: An earlier analysis identified 117 million unique TCR beta sequences in 150 million to 200 million T cells. Findings and caveats of the study: HLA alleles were associated with 15,000 to 20,000 TCR beta sequences in a later analysis at 0.05 false discovery rate. Researchers counted 164 TCR beta chains as cytomegalovirus-associated. Sequencing likely caused a cluster of highly shared sequence variants.

Comment on this clone: Its target is not known.

In the PCR, 60 Vbeta and 13 Jbeta primers were used. Only in-frame clones appear in the TCRdb table, and some are missing; sequencing was by immunoSEQ multiplex PCR. Among fewer than 200,000 clones listed, around 83% were seen once. This CDR3 is 14 amino acids long. With 3 bases removed from V and 3 bases from J, the gap between germline ends came to 11 bases. Germline CDR1 and CDR2: GTSNPN and SVGIG (reference sequence). The sequence was collected from a girl aged 2 to 10 in good health and CMV-seropositive. Sequences were obtained from PBMCs. The chain combines TRBV30 with TRBJ2-2, with D perhaps matching TRBD2 (5 bases). The CDR3 coding sequence is TGTGCCTGGAGAGACCGGCGGGACACCGGGGAGCTGTTTTTT. Amino acids: CAWRDRRDTGELFF.